Listed below are T cell receptor beta chains from one sample, sequenced in a study of molecular identifiers for immune sequencing clone quantification. TCRdb reprocessed the PCR reads via MiXCR and lists one record per CDR3 protein. This sample has roughly 100,000 distinct CDR3 sequences; around 30% occur once, and the top ten carry 9.5% to 10%. Input material: naive CD8+ T cells from blood, with Jurkat cell RNA spiked in. These receptors all come from a human donor in good health. Some libraries in this study had Jurkat cell RNA spiked in. CDR3s include the opening cysteine and the closing phenylalanine or tryptophan. D genes are given only for firm matches. A clone size is listed for some rows: how often the clone was seen (once, few, many), or a class if it is expanded.

V	size	D	J	CDR3	DNA
TRBV7-9	.	.	TRBJ2-5	CASSSARYRLQETQYF	TGTGCCAGCAGCTCTGCACGTTACAGGCTACAAGAGACCCAGTACTTC
TRBV6-2/TRBV6-3	few	TRBD2	TRBJ2-1	CASNKLKGTSGNYNEQFF	TGTGCCAGCAATAAGTTGAAGGGGACTAGCGGGAACTACAATGAGCAGTTCTTC
TRBV7-9	few	.	TRBJ2-7	CASSLTGSEQYF	TGTGCCAGCAGCTTAACGGGGTCCGAGCAGTACTTC
TRBV20-1	few	.	TRBJ1-4	CSAGSMRTPNEKLFF	TGCAGTGCCGGTTCTATGCGGACACCTAATGAAAAACTGTTTTTT
TRBV28	.	.	TRBJ1-5	CASSWMDNQPQHF	TGTGCCAGCAGTTGGATGGATAATCAGCCCCAGCATTTT
TRBV5-1	few	TRBD1	TRBJ1-5	CARATGRLGFNQPQHF	TGCGCCAGAGCGACAGGGCGTCTCGGGTTCAATCAGCCCCAGCATTTT
TRBV7-8	.	TRBD1	TRBJ2-2	CASSWDRGYAGELFF	TGTGCCAGCAGTTGGGACAGGGGTTACGCCGGGGAGCTGTTTTTT
TRBV9	few	.	TRBJ2-2	CASSVEGSNTGELFF	TGTGCCAGCAGCGTAGAGGGCTCGAACACCGGGGAGCTGTTTTTT
TRBV6-4	once	.	TRBJ2-7	CASSPLAGCEQYF	TGTGCCAGCAGTCCACTGGCTGGGTGCGAGCAGTACTTC
TRBV5-6	many	.	TRBJ2-4	CASSLMTENIQYF	TGTGCCAGCAGCTTAATGACAGAAAACATTCAGTACTTC
TRBV27	.	.	TRBJ2-7	CASSLSPHGSYEQYF	TGTGCCAGCAGTTTATCCCCCCACGGGTCCTACGAGCAGTACTTC
TRBV5-6	.	.	TRBJ2-3	CASRTWGGGTDTQYF	TGTGCCAGCAGGACCTGGGGGGGCGGCACAGATACGCAGTATTTT
TRBV27	.	.	TRBJ1-1	CASSFGGMTEAFF	TGTGCCAGCAGTTTTGGAGGGATGACTGAAGCTTTCTTT
TRBV7-9	.	.	TRBJ2-7	CASSPLNAYGQYF	TGTGCCAGCAGTCCACTCAATGCCTACGGGCAGTACTTC
TRBV5-1	.	.	TRBJ2-7	CANSFGGIDYEQYF	TGCGCCAACAGCTTTGGAGGGATCGACTACGAGCAGTACTTC
TRBV27	few	TRBD2	TRBJ2-7	CASSLSGGRSYEQYF	TGTGCCAGCAGTTTATCTGGCGGGAGGTCCTACGAGCAGTACTTC
TRBV10-3	.	.	TRBJ2-7	CAIMAGSSYEQYF	TGTGCCATCATGGCAGGGAGCTCCTACGAGCAGTACTTC
TRBV19	.	TRBD1	TRBJ2-2	CASSTRTGGPGELFF	TGTGCCAGTAGTACTCGGACAGGCGGCCCCGGGGAGCTGTTTTTT
TRBV9	.	TRBD1	TRBJ2-3	CASETGDYTDTQYF	TGTGCCAGCGAGACAGGGGATTACACAGATACGCAGTATTTT
TRBV14	.	.	TRBJ2-3	CASSLDQRRTDTQYF	TGTGCCAGCAGCCTAGATCAGCGCCGCACAGATACGCAGTATTTT
TRBV2	few	.	TRBJ1-1	CASSEGGGPLNTEAFF	TGTGCCAGCAGTGAAGGGGGGGGGCCGCTTAACACTGAAGCTTTCTTT
TRBV4-2	.	.	TRBJ1-1	CASSHAGRMNTDAFF	TGTGCCAGCAGCCATGCCGGCAGGATGAACACTGACGCTTTCTTT
TRBV4-1	.	.	TRBJ2-7	CASSQHSDSSYEQYF	TGCGCCAGCAGCCAACATTCGGACAGCTCCTACGAGCAGTACTTC
TRBV9	.	TRBD2	TRBJ2-7	CASSAQLAGHSYEQYF	TGTGCCAGCAGCGCCCAACTAGCGGGACACTCCTACGAGCAGTACTTC
TRBV5-1	.	TRBD2	TRBJ2-5	CASSQTSGRQETQYF	TGCGCCAGCAGCCAGACTAGCGGGAGACAAGAGACCCAGTACTTC
TRBV28	many	.	TRBJ1-4	CAAGPNEKLFF	TGTGCCGCAGGGCCTAATGAAAAACTGTTTTTT
TRBV7-2	many	.	TRBJ1-1	CASSSTERYYTEAFF	TGTGCCAGCAGCTCCACGGAGCGCTACTACACTGAAGCTTTCTTT
TRBV12-3/TRBV12-4	many	TRBD1	TRBJ1-5	CASSPQGEQPQHF	TGTGCCAGCAGTCCACAGGGGGAACAGCCCCAGCATTTT
TRBV28	.	.	TRBJ1-1	CASSSPLHSPNTEAFF	TGTGCCAGCAGTTCACCCTTACATAGCCCGAACACTGAAGCTTTCTTT
TRBV27	.	TRBD2	TRBJ2-1	CASTPVAGGDEQFF	TGTGCCAGCACCCCCGTGGCGGGAGGAGATGAGCAGTTCTTC
TRBV7-9	many	.	TRBJ2-3	CASSLERWRWDTDTQYF	TGTGCCAGCAGCTTAGAGCGATGGAGATGGGACACAGATACGCAGTATTTT
TRBV11-2	.	.	TRBJ2-7	CASHKVQGHYEQYF	TGTGCCAGCCATAAAGTCCAGGGACACTACGAGCAGTACTTC
TRBV29-1	many	.	TRBJ2-3	CSVSGTRDTQYF	TGCAGCGTCAGCGGGACAAGAGATACGCAGTATTTT
TRBV27	.	TRBD1	TRBJ2-1	CASCFGQGFFRGNEQFF	TGTGCCAGCTGTTTCGGACAGGGATTTTTTCGAGGTAATGAGCAGTTCTTC
TRBV12-3/TRBV12-4	few	.	TRBJ1-1	CASSFGGEAFF	TGTGCCAGCAGTTTTGGGGGAGAAGCTTTCTTT
TRBV12-3/TRBV12-4	few	.	TRBJ2-7	CASSRTRAPYEQYF	TGTGCCAGCAGTCGGACACGTGCCCCTTACGAGCAGTACTTC
TRBV28	many	.	TRBJ2-7	CASSLRRPEQYF	TGTGCCAGCAGTTTGAGGAGACCTGAGCAGTACTTC
TRBV6-5	many	.	TRBJ2-7	CASRIDTLSYEQYF	TGTGCCAGCAGAATAGACACCCTCTCCTACGAGCAGTACTTC
TRBV28	.	.	TRBJ1-3	CASSLGLLEVPSDF	TGTGCCAGCAGTTTAGGTTTGCTTGAGGTCCCAAGCGATTTT
TRBV18	.	.	TRBJ2-1	CASSPPLGKSPYNEQFF	TGTGCCAGCTCACCACCTCTCGGGAAAAGCCCCTACAATGAGCAGTTCTTC
TRBV27	.	TRBD2	TRBJ2-1	CASSPVAGAYNEQFF	TGTGCCAGCAGTCCTGTAGCGGGAGCTTACAATGAGCAGTTCTTC
TRBV20-1	few	.	TRBJ2-7	CSARDPSVLHYEQYF	TGCAGTGCTAGAGATCCTAGCGTTCTGCATTACGAGCAGTACTTC
TRBV5-1	.	TRBD1	TRBJ2-7	CASSFGQGDYEQYF	TGCGCCAGCAGCTTCGGACAGGGTGACTACGAGCAGTACTTC
TRBV11-3	.	.	TRBJ2-5	CASSPTTQYF	TGTGCCAGCAGCCCGACGACCCAGTACTTC
TRBV6-1	.	.	TRBJ1-4	CASSRGWRTNEKLFF	TGTGCCAGCAGTCGAGGGTGGAGAACTAATGAAAAACTGTTTTTT
TRBV2	.	.	TRBJ1-1	CASSESNANTEAFF	TGTGCCAGCAGTGAGTCCAACGCGAACACTGAAGCTTTCTTT
TRBV13	few	TRBD1	TRBJ2-7	CASRQGPGEQYF	TGTGCCTCCCGACAGGGGCCAGGGGAGCAGTACTTC
TRBV12-2	.	.	TRBJ2-6	CASRIDRDRPSGANVLTF	TGTGCAAGTCGCATAGACCGGGACCGCCCCTCTGGGGCCAACGTCCTGACTTTC
TRBV7-2	.	TRBD2	TRBJ2-1	CASRTTSGFNEQFF	TGTGCCAGCAGAACTACTAGCGGATTCAATGAGCAGTTCTTC
TRBV6-2/TRBV6-3	.	.	TRBJ2-7	CASSTDPEYEQYF	TGTGCCAGCAGCACGGACCCCGAGTACGAGCAGTACTTC
TRBV7-9	few	.	TRBJ2-1	CASKDINEQFF	TGTGCCAGCAAGGACATCAATGAGCAGTTCTTC
TRBV7-7	.	.	TRBJ2-5	CASSLTAGHTLQETQYF	TGTGCCAGCAGCTTAACGGCGGGCCATACCTTACAAGAGACCCAGTACTTC
TRBV4-3	once	.	TRBJ2-5	CPSSQYLATDQETQYF	TGCCCCAGCAGCCAGTATCTGGCGACAGACCAAGAGACCCAGTACTTC
TRBV4-3	many	.	TRBJ2-3	CASSRRLSTDTQYF	TGCGCCAGCAGCCGCCGACTTAGCACAGATACGCAGTATTTT
TRBV9	few	.	TRBJ2-3	CASSAGGSTDTQYF	TGTGCCAGCAGCGCGGGCGGTAGCACAGATACGCAGTATTTT
TRBV5-1	many	.	TRBJ2-1	CASSRTPVVDNEQFF	TGCGCCAGCAGCAGGACACCGGTCGTGGACAATGAGCAGTTCTTC